This T cell receptor beta chain was recorded in a study of Ad26.COV2.S vaccination and SARS-CoV-2 variants. J gave up 1 base and V 1 base, and 8 bases lay outside the gene matches. The CDR3 sequence is 16 residues long. Germline CDR1 SGHRS, CDR2 YFSETQ. The treatment was: about 20 received Ad26.COV2.S at low or high dose, single or two shots; roughly five received placebo; per-sample allocation not given. Following the first vaccine or placebo injection, samples were taken on day 63. The vaccine delivered Wuhan-strain SARS-CoV-2 spike through an Ad26 vector. The data were produced by immunoSEQ multiplex PCR, yet TCRdb's version contains in-frame clones alone and is incomplete. The repertoire includes approximately 280,000 clones, around 87% of them detected once, and more than 2.5% sits in the top ten.

Sequencing used peripheral blood, obtained in a trial of Ad26.COV2.S vaccine versus placebo. The sequence was obtained from a person aged 18-60 years who received the Ad26.COV2.S COVID-19 vaccine or a placebo. The chain is built from TRBV5-1 and TRBJ2-7, with TRBD2 matching over 7 bases. The CDR3 DNA sequence: TGCGCCAGCAGCTTGAGGAGGCGGGGGTGGTCCTACGAGCAGTACTTC. It yields the protein CASSLRRRGWSYEQYF.